This is a list of T cell receptor beta chains from one sample in a study of CD8 T cells in ankylosing spondylitis. One entry per CDR3 protein results from TCRdb running MiXCR on the 5' RACE reads. The sample includes roughly 86,000 distinct CDR3 sequences, around 10% of them seen just once. The sample taken for sequencing was blood, either unsorted or a sorted T cell fraction (not recorded which). The receptor set was obtained from a male donor with ankylosing spondylitis or in good health (not recorded which). Each CDR3 is given with its conserved first and last residue. A D gene is named only where the DNA matches it firmly. The listing skips clone size in some rows; elsewhere it reads once, few, many or a size class.

j_call: TRBJ2-1
v_call: TRBV12-3/TRBV12-4
clone_size: many
d_call: TRBD1
cdr3_length: 15
cdr3_aa: CASSQTGGGYNEQFF
cdr3_nt: TGTGCCAGCAGCCAGACAGGGGGAGGGTACAATGAGCAGTTCTTC

j_call: TRBJ1-2
v_call: TRBV20-1
clone_size: many
d_call: -
cdr3_length: 11
cdr3_aa: CSATRADGYTF
cdr3_nt: TGCAGTGCTACGAGGGCCGATGGCTACACCTTC

j_call: TRBJ2-7
v_call: TRBV12-3/TRBV12-4
clone_size: many
d_call: -
cdr3_length: 12
cdr3_aa: CASSAQGIEQYF
cdr3_nt: TGTGCCAGCAGTGCGCAGGGTATCGAGCAGTACTTC

j_call: TRBJ1-1
v_call: TRBV5-1
clone_size: many
d_call: TRBD1
cdr3_length: 15
cdr3_aa: CASRTGQGALLEAFF
cdr3_nt: TGCGCCAGCAGGACGGGGCAGGGGGCCCTTTTGGAAGCTTTCTTT

j_call: TRBJ1-2
v_call: TRBV7-2
clone_size: -
d_call: -
cdr3_length: 13
cdr3_aa: CASSLAGTYGYTF
cdr3_nt: TGTGCCAGCAGCTTAGCGGGGACCTATGGCTACACCTTC

j_call: TRBJ2-7
v_call: TRBV12-3/TRBV12-4
clone_size: many
d_call: TRBD2
cdr3_length: 14
cdr3_aa: CASSLAGGTYEQYF
cdr3_nt: TGTGCCAGCAGTTTAGCCGGGGGGACCTACGAGCAGTACTTC

j_call: TRBJ2-5
v_call: TRBV19
clone_size: -
d_call: TRBD1
cdr3_length: 13
cdr3_aa: CASWDRLQETQYF
cdr3_nt: TGTGCCAGTTGGGACAGGCTACAAGAGACCCAGTACTTC

j_call: TRBJ2-3
v_call: TRBV5-1
clone_size: many
d_call: TRBD1
cdr3_length: 17
cdr3_aa: CASSLAAGQGRTDTQYF
cdr3_nt: TGCGCCAGCAGCTTGGCCGCGGGACAGGGTCGCACAGATACGCAGTATTTT

j_call: TRBJ2-3
v_call: TRBV9
clone_size: many
d_call: -
cdr3_length: 16
cdr3_aa: CASSEEGGTSTDTQYF
cdr3_nt: TGTGCCAGCAGCGAGGAAGGAGGGACTAGCACAGATACGCAGTATTTT

j_call: TRBJ2-3
v_call: TRBV18
clone_size: -
d_call: TRBD2
cdr3_length: 16
cdr3_aa: CASSPFSGDFTDTQYF
cdr3_nt: TGTGCCAGCTCACCATTTAGCGGGGACTTCACAGATACGCAGTATTTT

j_call: TRBJ2-7
v_call: TRBV7-2
clone_size: few
d_call: TRBD2
cdr3_length: 20
cdr3_aa: CASSLGRRRASGGLSYEQYF
cdr3_nt: TGTGCCAGCAGCTTAGGGCGCCGAAGGGCTAGCGGGGGGCTATCCTACGAGCAGTACTTC

j_call: TRBJ2-7
v_call: TRBV10-3
clone_size: many
d_call: TRBD1
cdr3_length: 15
cdr3_aa: CAISNRDRDTYEQYF
cdr3_nt: TGTGCCATCAGTAACCGGGACAGGGACACCTACGAGCAGTACTTC

j_call: TRBJ2-7
v_call: TRBV12-3/TRBV12-4
clone_size: many
d_call: TRBD1
cdr3_length: 14
cdr3_aa: CASMTQGFPYEQYF
cdr3_nt: TGTGCCAGCATGACACAGGGGTTCCCCTACGAGCAGTACTTC

j_call: TRBJ1-5
v_call: TRBV7-2
clone_size: few
d_call: -
cdr3_length: 15
cdr3_aa: CASSLASTNRPPQHF
cdr3_nt: TGTGCCAGCAGCTTAGCTTCAACAAATCGGCCGCCCCAGCATTTT

j_call: TRBJ2-5
v_call: TRBV7-2
clone_size: few
d_call: TRBD2
cdr3_length: 14
cdr3_aa: CASSRGGNQETQYF
cdr3_nt: TGTGCCAGCAGCCGCGGGGGGAACCAAGAGACCCAGTACTTC

j_call: TRBJ2-2
v_call: TRBV7-6
clone_size: many
d_call: -
cdr3_length: 14
cdr3_aa: CASSLVSNTGELFF
cdr3_nt: TGTGCCAGCAGCCTCGTCTCGAACACCGGGGAGCTGTTTTTT

j_call: TRBJ1-5
v_call: TRBV5-1
clone_size: -
d_call: -
cdr3_length: 17
cdr3_aa: CASSLVQGRRSNQPQHF
cdr3_nt: TGCGCCAGCAGCTTGGTCCAGGGGCGCCGGAGCAATCAGCCCCAGCATTTT

j_call: TRBJ2-2
v_call: TRBV7-9
clone_size: -
d_call: -
cdr3_length: 13
cdr3_aa: CASSLDLGGELFF
cdr3_nt: TGTGCCAGCAGCCTGGACCTGGGCGGGGAGCTGTTTTTT

j_call: TRBJ2-5
v_call: TRBV28
clone_size: few
d_call: TRBD1
cdr3_length: 17
cdr3_aa: CASSKRRGDRRQETQYF
cdr3_nt: TGTGCCAGCAGCAAACGTCGAGGGGACAGGCGCCAAGAGACCCAGTACTTC

j_call: TRBJ2-1
v_call: TRBV7-2
clone_size: many
d_call: -
cdr3_length: 13
cdr3_aa: CASSLSQNSEQFF
cdr3_nt: TGTGCCAGCAGCTTAAGTCAAAACTCAGAGCAGTTCTTC

j_call: TRBJ2-7
v_call: TRBV28
clone_size: many
d_call: -
cdr3_length: 14
cdr3_aa: CASRSGHTSYEQYF
cdr3_nt: TGTGCCAGCAGATCGGGACACACCTCCTACGAGCAGTACTTC

j_call: TRBJ1-2
v_call: TRBV28
clone_size: few
d_call: -
cdr3_length: 13
cdr3_aa: CASDPNGRYGYTF
cdr3_nt: TGTGCCAGCGACCCGAACGGGCGGTATGGCTACACCTTC

j_call: TRBJ2-5
v_call: TRBV24-1
clone_size: many
d_call: TRBD1
cdr3_length: 15
cdr3_aa: CATSDFGTGQETQYF
cdr3_nt: TGTGCCACCAGTGATTTTGGGACAGGGCAAGAGACCCAGTACTTC

j_call: TRBJ2-1
v_call: TRBV6-6
clone_size: many
d_call: -
cdr3_length: 12
cdr3_aa: CASRSRWNEQFF
cdr3_nt: TGTGCCAGCAGGTCTCGATGGAATGAGCAGTTCTTC

j_call: TRBJ2-1
v_call: TRBV20-1
clone_size: many
d_call: -
cdr3_length: 15
cdr3_aa: CSARTEASSYNEQFF
cdr3_nt: TGCAGTGCTAGAACGGAGGCGAGCTCCTACAATGAGCAGTTCTTC

j_call: TRBJ2-2
v_call: TRBV7-2
clone_size: -
d_call: TRBD1
cdr3_length: 16
cdr3_aa: CASSFPGQGASGELFF
cdr3_nt: TGTGCCAGCAGCTTCCCGGGACAGGGGGCTTCCGGGGAGCTGTTTTTT

j_call: TRBJ2-1
v_call: TRBV5-1
clone_size: many
d_call: -
cdr3_length: 15
cdr3_aa: CASSTARGGDNEQFF
cdr3_nt: TGCGCCAGCAGCACCGCAAGGGGGGGAGACAATGAGCAGTTCTTC

j_call: TRBJ1-1
v_call: TRBV20-1
clone_size: many
d_call: -
cdr3_length: 18
cdr3_aa: CSATSNWGASVEITEAFF
cdr3_nt: TGCAGTGCTACTAGCAACTGGGGGGCGTCTGTTGAGATCACTGAAGCTTTCTTT

j_call: TRBJ2-1
v_call: TRBV3-1
clone_size: few
d_call: -
cdr3_length: 15
cdr3_aa: CASSQEGDLYNEQFF
cdr3_nt: TGTGCCAGCAGCCAAGAGGGGGACCTCTACAATGAGCAGTTCTTC

j_call: TRBJ2-7
v_call: TRBV20-1
clone_size: many
d_call: -
cdr3_length: 14
cdr3_aa: CSARGSGGTYEQYF
cdr3_nt: TGCAGTGCTAGAGGTAGCGGCGGTACCTACGAGCAGTACTTC

j_call: TRBJ2-5
v_call: TRBV20-1
clone_size: many
d_call: TRBD1
cdr3_length: 14
cdr3_aa: CSATRTGSQETQYF
cdr3_nt: TGCAGTGCTACCCGGACAGGGTCCCAAGAGACCCAGTACTTC

j_call: TRBJ2-5
v_call: TRBV13
clone_size: -
d_call: TRBD1
cdr3_length: 18
cdr3_aa: CASSSPDRVASVQETQYF
cdr3_nt: TGTGCCAGCAGCAGCCCGGACAGGGTCGCCTCAGTACAAGAGACCCAGTACTTC